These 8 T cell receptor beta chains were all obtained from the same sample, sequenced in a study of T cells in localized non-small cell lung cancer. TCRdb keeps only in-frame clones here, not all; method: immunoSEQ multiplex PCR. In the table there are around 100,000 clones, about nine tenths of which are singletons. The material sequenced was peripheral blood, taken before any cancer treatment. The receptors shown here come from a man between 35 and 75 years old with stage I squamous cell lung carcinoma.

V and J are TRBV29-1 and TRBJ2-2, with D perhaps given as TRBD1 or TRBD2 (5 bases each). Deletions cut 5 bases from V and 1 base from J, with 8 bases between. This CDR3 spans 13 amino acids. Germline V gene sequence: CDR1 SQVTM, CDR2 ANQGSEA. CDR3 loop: CSVRDGNTGELFF. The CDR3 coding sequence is TGCAGCGTTCGGGACGGGAACACCGGGGAGCTGTTTTTT.

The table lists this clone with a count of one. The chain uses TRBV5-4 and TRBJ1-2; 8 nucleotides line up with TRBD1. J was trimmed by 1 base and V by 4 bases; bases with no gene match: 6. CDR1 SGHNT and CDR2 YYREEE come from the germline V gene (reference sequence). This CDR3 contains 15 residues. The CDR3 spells CASSQQGGINYGYTF. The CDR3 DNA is TGTGCCAGCAGCCAACAGGGGGGAATTAACTATGGCTACACCTTC. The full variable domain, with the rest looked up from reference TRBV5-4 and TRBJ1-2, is ETGVTQSPTHLIKTRGQQVTLRCSSQSGHNTVSWYQQALGQGPQFIFQYYREEENGRGNFPPRFSGLQFPNYSSELNVNALELDDSALYLCASSQQGGINYGYTFGSGTRLTVV.

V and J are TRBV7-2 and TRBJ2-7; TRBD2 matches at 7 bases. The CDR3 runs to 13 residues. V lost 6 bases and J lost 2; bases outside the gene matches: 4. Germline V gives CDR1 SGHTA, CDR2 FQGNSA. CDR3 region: CASRGGGTYEQYF. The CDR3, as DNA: TGTGCCAGCAGAGGCGGGGGTACCTACGAGCAGTACTTC.

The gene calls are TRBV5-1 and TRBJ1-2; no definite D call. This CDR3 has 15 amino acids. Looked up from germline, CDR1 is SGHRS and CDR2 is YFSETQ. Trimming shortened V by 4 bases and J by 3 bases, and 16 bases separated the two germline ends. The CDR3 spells CASSPGPIADYGYTF. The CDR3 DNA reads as TGCGCCAGCAGCCCTGGACCCATAGCGGACTATGGCTACACCTTC.

The CDR3 region is CASSLSHSGNTIYF. In nucleotides, the CDR3 is TGTGCCAGCAGTTTAAGCCACTCTGGAAACACCATATATTTT. The chain joins TRBV28 to TRBJ1-3, with D unresolved. The CDR3 is 14 residues long. CDR1 is MDHEN and CDR2 is SYDVKM in the germline V gene. V shed 2 bases and J shed 0 bases, with 5 bases lying between them.

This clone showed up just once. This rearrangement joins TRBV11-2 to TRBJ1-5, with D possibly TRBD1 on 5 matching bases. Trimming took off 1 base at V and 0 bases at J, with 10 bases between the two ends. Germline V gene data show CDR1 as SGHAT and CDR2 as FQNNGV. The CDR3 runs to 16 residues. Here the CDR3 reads CASSLVGTSSNQPQHF. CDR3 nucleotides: TGTGCCAGCAGCTTAGTCGGGACTTCTAGCAATCAGCCCCAGCATTTT.

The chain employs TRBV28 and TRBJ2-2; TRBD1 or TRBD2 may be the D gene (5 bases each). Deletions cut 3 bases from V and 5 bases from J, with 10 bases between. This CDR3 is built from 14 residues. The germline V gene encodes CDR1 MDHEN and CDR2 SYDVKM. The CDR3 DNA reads TGTGCCAGCAGTTTGAGGGCAGGGACCGGGGAGCTGTTTTTT. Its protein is CASSLRAGTGELFF. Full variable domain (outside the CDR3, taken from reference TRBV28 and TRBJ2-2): DVKVTQSSRYLVKRTGEKVFLECVQDMDHENMFWYRQDPGLGLRLIYFSYDVKMKEKGDIPEGYSVSREKKERFSLILESASTNQTSMYLCASSLRAGTGELFFGEGSRLTVL.

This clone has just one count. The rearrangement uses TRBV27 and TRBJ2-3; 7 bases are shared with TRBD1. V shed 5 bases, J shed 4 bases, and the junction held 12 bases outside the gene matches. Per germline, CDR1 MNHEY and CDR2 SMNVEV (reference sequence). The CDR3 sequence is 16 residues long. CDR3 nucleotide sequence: TGTGCCAGCAGTCGTTCGACAGGGTTGTTCGCAGATACGCAGTATTTT. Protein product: CASSRSTGLFADTQYF.